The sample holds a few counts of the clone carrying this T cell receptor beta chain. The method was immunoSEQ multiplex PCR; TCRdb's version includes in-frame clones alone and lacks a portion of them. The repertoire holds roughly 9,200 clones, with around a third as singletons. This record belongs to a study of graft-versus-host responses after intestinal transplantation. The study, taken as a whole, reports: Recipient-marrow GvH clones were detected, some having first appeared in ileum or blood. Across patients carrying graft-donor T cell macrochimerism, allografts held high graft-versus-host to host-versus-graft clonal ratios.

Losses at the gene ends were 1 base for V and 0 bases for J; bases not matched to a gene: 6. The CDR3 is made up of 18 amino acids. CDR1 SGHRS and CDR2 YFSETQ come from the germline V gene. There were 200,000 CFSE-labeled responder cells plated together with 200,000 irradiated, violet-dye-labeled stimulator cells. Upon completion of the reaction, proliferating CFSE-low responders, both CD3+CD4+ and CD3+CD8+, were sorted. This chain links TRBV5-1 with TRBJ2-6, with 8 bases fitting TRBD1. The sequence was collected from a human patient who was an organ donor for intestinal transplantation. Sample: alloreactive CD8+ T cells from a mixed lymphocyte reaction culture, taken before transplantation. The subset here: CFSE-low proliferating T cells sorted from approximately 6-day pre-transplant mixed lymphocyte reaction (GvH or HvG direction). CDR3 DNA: TGCGCCAGCAGCTTGTTCTCAGGGGGCAACTCTGGGGCCAACGTCCTGACTTTC. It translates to CASSLFSGGNSGANVLTF.